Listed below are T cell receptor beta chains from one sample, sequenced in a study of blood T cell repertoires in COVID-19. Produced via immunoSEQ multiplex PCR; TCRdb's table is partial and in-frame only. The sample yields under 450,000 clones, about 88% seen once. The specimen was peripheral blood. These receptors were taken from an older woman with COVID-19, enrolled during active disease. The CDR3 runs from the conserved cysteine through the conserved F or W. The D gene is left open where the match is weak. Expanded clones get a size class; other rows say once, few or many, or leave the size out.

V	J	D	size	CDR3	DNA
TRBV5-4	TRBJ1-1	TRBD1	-	CASSSTGAGDTEAFF	TGTGCCAGCAGCAGTACAGGGGCAGGGGACACTGAAGCTTTCTTT
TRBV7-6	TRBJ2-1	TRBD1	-	CASSPTRDRVYNEQFF	TGTGCCAGCAGCCCTACCCGGGACAGGGTCTACAATGAGCAGTTCTTC
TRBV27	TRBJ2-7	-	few	CASSRTGFPNEQYF	TGTGCCAGCAGCAGAACAGGGTTCCCCAACGAGCAGTACTTC
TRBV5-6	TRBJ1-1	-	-	CASVRSPHTEAFF	TGTGCCAGCGTACGGAGTCCCCACACTGAAGCTTTCTTT
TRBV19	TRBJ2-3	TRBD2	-	CATASGSSGGIADTQYF	TGTGCCACTGCGTCCGGGAGTAGCGGGGGGATTGCAGATACGCAGTATTTT
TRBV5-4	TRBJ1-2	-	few	CASSLGPGGYGYTF	TGTGCCAGCAGCTTGGGCCCGGGGGGCTATGGCTACACCTTC
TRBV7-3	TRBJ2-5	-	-	CASSSTGQLAQYF	TGTGCCAGCAGTTCCACAGGGCAATTGGCCCAGTACTTC
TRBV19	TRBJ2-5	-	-	CASSIMTGEETQYF	TGTGCCAGTAGTATCATGACCGGGGAGGAGACCCAGTACTTC
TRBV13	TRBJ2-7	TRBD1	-	CASSTGGTGVDEQYF	TGTGCCAGCAGCACGGGCGGGACAGGAGTCGACGAGCAGTACTTC
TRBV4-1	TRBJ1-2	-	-	CASSQDPTGSVYGYTF	TGCGCCAGCAGCCAAGACCCCACAGGGTCGGTCTATGGCTACACCTTC
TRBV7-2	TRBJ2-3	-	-	CASSLEAEISTDTQYF	TGTGCCAGCAGCTTAGAAGCGGAGATAAGCACAGATACGCAGTATTTT
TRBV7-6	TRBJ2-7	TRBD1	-	CASSLRTGVDYEQYF	TGTGCCAGCAGCCTGAGGACAGGGGTTGACTACGAGCAGTACTTC